One sample yielded the 17 T cell receptor beta chains listed below, sequenced in a study of early T cells in non-severe SARS-CoV-2 infection. Each CDR3 protein is one row after TCRdb ran MiXCR on the 5' RACE reads. The table shows around 84,000 distinct CDR3 sequences, with approximately 15% occurring only once. Sequencing was done on a sample of whole blood. The receptors originated from an adult who was a healthcare worker with PCR-confirmed SARS-CoV-2 infection or an uninfected control (not recorded which).

The chain carries TRBV11-1 and TRBJ1-5, with D uncertain. Germline lookup yields CDR1 SGHAT and CDR2 FQDESV (reference sequence). The CDR3 extends over 13 amino acids. The V end lost 3 bases, the J end lost 2 bases, and 5 bases lay between the germline ends. DNA for the CDR3: TGTGCCAGCAGCTTTGGCGGCAATCAGCCCCAGCATTTT. Translating it yields CASSFGGNQPQHF.

This clonotype was seen a few times. The V and J genes are TRBV7-8 and TRBJ2-3; TRBD1 matches at 7 bases. CDR1 and CDR2 from the germline V gene are SGHVS and FQNEAQ. The CDR3 totals 15 residues. Trimming removed 5 bases from V and 8 bases from J; junction bases left unmatched: 13. CDR3 nucleotide sequence: TGTGCCAGCAGCCTTCGGGACAGCCTGACTGCTACGCAGTATTTT. As protein: CASSLRDSLTATQYF.

CDR3 DNA sequence: TGTGCCAGCAGCAGACAGGTTCATCCGGGCGAGCAGTACTTC. Protein sequence: CASSRQVHPGEQYF. The rearrangement joins TRBV6-5 to TRBJ2-7; the D gene is possibly TRBD1 (6 bases). The germline CDR1 and CDR2 sequences are MNHEY and SVGAGI. The CDR3 consists of 14 residues. V was clipped by 6 bases and J by 6 bases, with 18 bases between them.

The V gene is TRBV4-2, the J gene TRBJ2-1, with TRBD1 matching over 7 bases. Germline assignment: CDR1 LGHNA and CDR2 YNFKEQ. CDR3 length: 16 amino acids. Trimming cost V 1 base and J 4 bases; bases outside gene matches: 7. DNA of the CDR3: TGTGCCAGCAGCCAAGGGGAGACAGGGACATACAATGAGCAGTTCTTC. It yields the protein CASSQGETGTYNEQFF.

This clonotype was observed many times. The V and J genes are TRBV24-1 and TRBJ2-3; the D gene is possibly TRBD2 (5 bases). V dropped 1 base and J dropped 1 base, with 11 bases sitting between them. Looked up from germline, CDR1 is KGHDR and CDR2 is SFDVKD. The CDR3 length is 16 residues. As DNA, the CDR3 is TGTGCCACCAGTGATTTTGACGGAGGAGGCACAGATACGCAGTATTTT. Translation gives CATSDFDGGGTDTQYF.

This clonotype was seen only a few times. The V call is TRBV14, the J call TRBJ1-2; a possible D gene is TRBD1 (6 bases). Germline CDR1 reads SGHDN; CDR2 reads FVKESK. This CDR3 region has 19 residues. V dropped 0 bases and J dropped 6 bases, with 26 bases sitting between them. CDR3 DNA: TGTGCCAGCAGCCAAGATCTTAGGGGGGCCCTACTACCACTGGATGGCTACACCTTC. This codes for CASSQDLRGALLPLDGYTF.

In its sample, this clonotype was seen many times. This chain joins TRBV6-1 and TRBJ2-1; no definite D call. This CDR3 is 15 amino acids long. The V end lost 7 bases, the J end lost 1 base, and 14 bases lay between the germline ends. Germline V gives CDR1 MNHNS, CDR2 SASEGT. CDR3 sequence: CASNTDWTSYNEQFF. The CDR3 bases are TGTGCCAGCAATACCGACTGGACGTCCTACAATGAGCAGTTCTTC.

This clonotype was recorded at least ten times. V and J are TRBV6-5 and TRBJ2-5; 8 positions agree with TRBD2. The V gene's germline CDR1 is MNHEY and CDR2 SVGAGI. The CDR3 spans 16 residues. Germline trimming cut 0 bases from V and 1 base from J; bases unmatched to any gene: 4. The CDR3 is CASSYSPGGPQETQYF. DNA of the CDR3: TGTGCCAGCAGTTACTCTCCGGGAGGGCCCCAAGAGACCCAGTACTTC.

This clonotype was counted many times. A read error may produce the germline difference seen at one junction end. The genes are TRBV7-9 and TRBJ1-1; TRBD1 aligns across 9 bases. CDR3 length: 10 amino acids. The V gene's germline CDR1 is SEHNR and CDR2 FQNEAQ (reference sequence). CDR3 region: CASSPGQGSF. CDR3 nucleotide sequence: TGTGCCAGCAGCCCTGGACAGGGGTCCTTT.

This clonotype was counted between two and nine times. This rearrangement joins TRBV27 to TRBJ2-5; D might be TRBD1 or TRBD2, each matching 7 bases. This CDR3 contains 16 residues. Germline V gene data show CDR1 as MNHEY and CDR2 as SMNVEV (reference sequence). Trimming stripped 3 bases from V and 3 bases from J, with 17 bases between. This CDR3 reads CASSLGGGASEETQYF. CDR3 in DNA: TGTGCCAGCAGTTTGGGAGGGGGCGCCTCCGAAGAGACCCAGTACTTC.

V is TRBV29-1 and J is TRBJ2-1; 7 nucleotides align to TRBD1. This CDR3 is built from 13 residues. Germline V CDR1 and CDR2: SQVTM, ANQGSEA. V shed 4 bases and J 7 bases; nucleotides not matched to a gene: 7. CDR3: CSVGQGPMNEQFF. CDR3 nucleotides: TGCAGCGTTGGACAGGGCCCCATGAATGAGCAGTTCTTC.

CDR3 sequence reads: CASSPGGQSYNEQFF. For the CDR3, the DNA is TGTGCCAGCTCCCCCGGCGGACAGTCCTACAATGAGCAGTTCTTC. The chain has TRBV18 and TRBJ2-1; a weak D match, TRBD1 (6 bases). Trimming removed 6 bases at V and 1 base at J, with 13 bases between. CDR3 length: 15 residues. Germline V CDR1 and CDR2: KGHSH, LQKENI. Looking up the rest from reference TRBV18 and TRBJ2-1 gives the full variable domain: NAGVMQNPRHLVRRRGQEARLRCSPMKGHSHVYWYRQLPEEGLKFMVYLQKENIIDESGMPKERFSAEFPKEGPSILRIQQVVRGDSAAYFCASSPGGQSYNEQFFGPGTRLTVL.

The chain couples TRBV9 to TRBJ2-5, with TRBD2 matching over 9 bases. V lost 0 bases to trimming and J lost 4 bases; unmatched junction nucleotides: 4. The CDR3 runs 15 residues. Germline loops: CDR1 SGDLS, CDR2 YYNGEE. CDR3 loop: CASSVGLAERETQYF. CDR3 sequence (DNA): TGTGCCAGCAGCGTAGGACTAGCGGAAAGAGAGACCCAGTACTTC.

The chain carries TRBV29-1 and TRBJ2-3; D call uncertain. Germline CDR1 and CDR2: SQVTM and ANQGSEA. Trimming shortened V by 7 bases and J by 4 bases, and 12 bases separated the two germline ends. CDR3 length: 12 residues. CDR3 amino acids: CSAQGNADTQYF. The CDR3 DNA reads TGCAGCGCGCAAGGGAATGCAGATACGCAGTATTTT.

This clonotype showed up just a few times. The chain is built from TRBV2 and TRBJ2-5, with D unresolved. CDR1 and CDR2 (germline): SNHLY, FYNNEI. The ends were cut back, 4 bases at V and 5 bases at J, with 17 bases in the middle. The CDR3 has 15 residues. CDR3 DNA sequence: TGTGCCAGCAGTGTGGACCCGAGAGCATGGGAGACCCAGTACTTC. This encodes CASSVDPRAWETQYF.

This clonotype showed up just a few times. V usage is TRBV6-1 and J usage is TRBJ1-3, with no clear D. The CDR3 loop spans 14 amino acids. V gave up 8 bases and J gave up 0 bases, with 11 bases separating them. Germline assignment: CDR1 MNHNS and CDR2 SASEGT. CDR3 DNA sequence: TGTGCCAGCGGAAGCAAGGCCTCTGGAAACACCATATATTTT. As protein: CASGSKASGNTIYF.

This clonotype occurred a few times. Sequence at one end of the junction differs from germline and may be a read error. J is TRBJ2-3 and V is TRBV19, with 7 bases lining up with TRBD1. Germline lookup yields CDR1 LNHDA and CDR2 SQIVND (reference sequence). This CDR3 spans 13 amino acids. The CDR3 here is CASSFPGTATQYF. The CDR3 nucleotides are TGTGCCAGTAGTTTTCCCGGGACAGCTACGCAGTATTTT.